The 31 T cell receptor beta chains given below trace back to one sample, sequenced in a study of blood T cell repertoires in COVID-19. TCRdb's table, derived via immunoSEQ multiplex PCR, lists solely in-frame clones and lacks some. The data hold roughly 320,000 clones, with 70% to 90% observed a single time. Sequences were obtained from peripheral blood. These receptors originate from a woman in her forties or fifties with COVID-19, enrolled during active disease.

In DNA form, the CDR3 reads TGTGCCAGCTCACGTGGACAGGGAGGGACTGAAGCTTTCTTT. Residues: CASSRGQGGTEAFF. This sequence joins TRBV18 and TRBJ1-1; 8 positions match TRBD1. Germline lookup yields CDR1 KGHSH and CDR2 LQKENI. J gave up 5 bases and V 4 bases, and 6 bases lay outside the gene matches. This CDR3 spans 14 amino acids.

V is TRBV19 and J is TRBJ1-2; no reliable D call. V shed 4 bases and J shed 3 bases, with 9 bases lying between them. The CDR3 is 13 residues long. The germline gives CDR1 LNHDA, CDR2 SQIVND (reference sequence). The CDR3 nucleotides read TGTGCCAGTAGTACCAAATTTGACTATGGCTACACCTTC. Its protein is CASSTKFDYGYTF.

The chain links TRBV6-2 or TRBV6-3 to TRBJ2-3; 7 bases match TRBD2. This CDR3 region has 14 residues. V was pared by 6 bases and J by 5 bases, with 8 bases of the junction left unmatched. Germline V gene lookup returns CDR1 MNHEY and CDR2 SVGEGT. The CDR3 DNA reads TGTGCCAGCAGCCGCGGGAGTCAAGGAGATACGCAGTATTTT. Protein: CASSRGSQGDTQYF.

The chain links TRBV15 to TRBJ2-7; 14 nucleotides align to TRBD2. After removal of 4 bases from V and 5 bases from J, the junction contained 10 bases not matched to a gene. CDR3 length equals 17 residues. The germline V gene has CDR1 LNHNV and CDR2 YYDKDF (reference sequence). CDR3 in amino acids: CATSKQGTSGSFNEQYF. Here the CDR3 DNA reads TGTGCCACCAGCAAACAAGGGACTAGCGGGAGTTTCAACGAGCAGTACTTC.

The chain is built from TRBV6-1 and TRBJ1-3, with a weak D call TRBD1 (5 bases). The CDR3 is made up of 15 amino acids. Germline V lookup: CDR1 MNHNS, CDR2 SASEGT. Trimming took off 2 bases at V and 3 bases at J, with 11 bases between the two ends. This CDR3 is CASSEKGGDGNTIYF. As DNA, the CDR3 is TGTGCCAGCAGTGAAAAGGGAGGGGATGGAAACACCATATATTTT.

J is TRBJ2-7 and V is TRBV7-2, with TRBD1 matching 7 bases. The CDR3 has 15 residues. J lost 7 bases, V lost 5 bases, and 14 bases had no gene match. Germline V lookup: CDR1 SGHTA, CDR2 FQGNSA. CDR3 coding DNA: TGTGCCAGCAGCCCCGGACAGGCCCCATTGGGTGAGCAGTACTTC. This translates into CASSPGQAPLGEQYF.

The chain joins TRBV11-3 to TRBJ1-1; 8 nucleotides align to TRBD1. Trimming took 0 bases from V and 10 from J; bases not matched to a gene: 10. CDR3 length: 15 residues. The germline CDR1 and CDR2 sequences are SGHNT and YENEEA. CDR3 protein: CASSLESGTGRLAFF. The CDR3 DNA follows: TGTGCCAGCAGCTTAGAGTCCGGGACAGGCAGATTAGCTTTCTTT.

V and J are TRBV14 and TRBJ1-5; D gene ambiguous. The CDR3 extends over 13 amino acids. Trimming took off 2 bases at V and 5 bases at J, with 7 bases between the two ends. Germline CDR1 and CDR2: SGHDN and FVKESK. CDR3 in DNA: TGTGCCAGCAGCCAACACACCCATCAGCCCCAGCATTTT. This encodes CASSQHTHQPQHF. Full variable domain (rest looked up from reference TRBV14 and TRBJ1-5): EAGVTQFPSHSVIEKGQTVTLRCDPISGHDNLYWYRRVMGKEIKFLLHFVKESKQDESGMPNNRFLAERTGGTYSTLKVQPAELEDSGVYFCASSQHTHQPQHFGDGTRLSIL.

This chain's CDR3 is CASSYGQGKLYEQYF. DNA of the CDR3: TGTGCCAGCAGTTATGGTCAGGGGAAACTCTACGAGCAGTACTTC. V usage is TRBV6-5 and J usage is TRBJ2-7; possible D gene TRBD1, 6 bases. CDR3 length equals 15 residues. V was trimmed by 3 bases and J by 3 bases, leaving 15 bases between them. Germline V lookup: CDR1 MNHEY, CDR2 SVGAGI.

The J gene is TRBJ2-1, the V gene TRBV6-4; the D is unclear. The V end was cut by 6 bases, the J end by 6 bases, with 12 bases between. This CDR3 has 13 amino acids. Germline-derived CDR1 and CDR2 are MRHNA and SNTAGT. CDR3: CASRASPGNEQFF. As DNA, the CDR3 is TGTGCCAGCAGGGCTAGTCCGGGCAATGAGCAGTTCTTC.

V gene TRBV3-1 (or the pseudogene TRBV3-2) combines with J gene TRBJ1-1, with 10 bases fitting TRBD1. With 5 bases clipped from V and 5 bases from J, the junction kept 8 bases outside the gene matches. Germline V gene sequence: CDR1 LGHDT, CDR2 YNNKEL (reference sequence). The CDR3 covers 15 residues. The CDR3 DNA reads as TGTGCCAGCAGCGGGTGGGGACAGGGGTTAACTGAAGCTTTCTTT. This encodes CASSGWGQGLTEAFF.

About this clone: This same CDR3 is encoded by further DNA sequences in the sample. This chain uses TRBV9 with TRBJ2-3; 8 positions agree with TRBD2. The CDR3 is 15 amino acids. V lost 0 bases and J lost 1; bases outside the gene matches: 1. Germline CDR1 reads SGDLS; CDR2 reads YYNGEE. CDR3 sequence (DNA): TGTGCCAGCAGCGTAGAACTAGCGGGCACAGATACGCAGTATTTT. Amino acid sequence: CASSVELAGTDTQYF.

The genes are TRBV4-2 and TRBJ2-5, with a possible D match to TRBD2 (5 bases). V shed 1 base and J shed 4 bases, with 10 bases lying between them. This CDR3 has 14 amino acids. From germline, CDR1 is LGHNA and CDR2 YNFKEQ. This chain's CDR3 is CASSQGGDRETQYF. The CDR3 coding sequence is TGTGCCAGCAGCCAAGGGGGAGATAGAGAGACCCAGTACTTC.

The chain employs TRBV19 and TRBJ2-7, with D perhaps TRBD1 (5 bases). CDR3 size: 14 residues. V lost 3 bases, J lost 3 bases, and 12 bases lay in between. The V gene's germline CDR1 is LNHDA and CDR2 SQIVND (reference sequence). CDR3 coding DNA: TGTGCCAGTAGTATTGCCAGGGCGGACTACGAGCAGTACTTC. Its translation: CASSIARADYEQYF.

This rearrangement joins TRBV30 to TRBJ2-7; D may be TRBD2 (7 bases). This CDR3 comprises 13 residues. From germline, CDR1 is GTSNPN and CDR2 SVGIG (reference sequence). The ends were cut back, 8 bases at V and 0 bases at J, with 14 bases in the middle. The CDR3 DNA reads TGTGCCGGGGGGGCCGGGGTCTCCTACGAGCAGTACTTC. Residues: CAGGAGVSYEQYF.

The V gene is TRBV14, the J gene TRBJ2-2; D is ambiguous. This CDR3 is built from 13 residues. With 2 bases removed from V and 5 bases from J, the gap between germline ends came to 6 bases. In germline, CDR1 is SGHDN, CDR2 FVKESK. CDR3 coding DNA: TGTGCCAGCAGCCAAATAACAACCGGGGAGCTGTTTTTT. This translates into CASSQITTGELFF.

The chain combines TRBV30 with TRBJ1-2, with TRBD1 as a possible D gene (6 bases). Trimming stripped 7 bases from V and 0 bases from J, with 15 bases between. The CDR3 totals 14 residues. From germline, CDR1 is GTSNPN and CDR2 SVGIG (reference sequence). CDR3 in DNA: TGTGCCTTCACCCGGGACAAAGCTAACTATGGCTACACCTTC. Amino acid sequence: CAFTRDKANYGYTF. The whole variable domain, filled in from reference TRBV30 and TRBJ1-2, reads SQTIHQWPATLVQPVGSPLSLECTVEGTSNPNLYWYRQAAGRGLQLLFYSVGIGQISSEVPQNLSASRPQDRQFILSSKKLLLSDSGFYLCAFTRDKANYGYTFGSGTRLTVV.

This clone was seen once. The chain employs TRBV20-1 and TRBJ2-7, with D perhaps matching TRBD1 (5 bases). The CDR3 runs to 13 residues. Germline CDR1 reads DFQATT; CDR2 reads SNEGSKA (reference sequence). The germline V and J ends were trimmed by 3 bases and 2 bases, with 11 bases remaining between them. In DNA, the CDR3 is TGCAGTGCTAGTACAGGTCTGGCCTACGAGCAGTACTTC. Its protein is CSASTGLAYEQYF.

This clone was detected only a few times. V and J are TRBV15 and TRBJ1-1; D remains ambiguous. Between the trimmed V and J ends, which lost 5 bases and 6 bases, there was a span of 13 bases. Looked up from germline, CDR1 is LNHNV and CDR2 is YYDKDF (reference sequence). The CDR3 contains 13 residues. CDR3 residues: CATSPTPNAEAFF. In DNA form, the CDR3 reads TGTGCCACCAGCCCTACGCCAAACGCTGAAGCTTTCTTT.

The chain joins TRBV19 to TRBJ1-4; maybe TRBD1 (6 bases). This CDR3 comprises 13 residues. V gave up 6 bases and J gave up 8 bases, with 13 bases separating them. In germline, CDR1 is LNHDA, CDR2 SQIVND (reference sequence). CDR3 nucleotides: TGTGCCAGTAGCGGGGGGCGGGTAGAAAAACTGTTTTTT. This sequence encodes CASSGGRVEKLFF.

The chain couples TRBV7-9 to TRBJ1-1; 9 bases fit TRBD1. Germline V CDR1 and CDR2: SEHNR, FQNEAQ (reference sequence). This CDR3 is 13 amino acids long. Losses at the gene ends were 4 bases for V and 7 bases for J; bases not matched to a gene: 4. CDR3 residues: CASSWTGDGEAFF. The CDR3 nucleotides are TGTGCCAGCAGCTGGACAGGGGACGGTGAAGCTTTCTTT. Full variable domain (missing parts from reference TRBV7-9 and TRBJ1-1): DTGVSQNPRHKITKRGQNVTFRCDPISEHNRLYWYRQTLGQGPEFLTYFQNEAQLEKSRLLSDRFSAERPKGSFSTLEIQRTEQGDSAMYLCASSWTGDGEAFFGQGTRLTVV.

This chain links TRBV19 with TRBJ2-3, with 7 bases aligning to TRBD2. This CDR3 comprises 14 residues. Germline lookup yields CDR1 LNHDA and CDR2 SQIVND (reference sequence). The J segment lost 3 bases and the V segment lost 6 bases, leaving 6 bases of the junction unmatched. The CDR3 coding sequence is TGTGCCAGTAGGGAGCGGGATGGGACAGATACGCAGTATTTT. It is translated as CASRERDGTDTQYF. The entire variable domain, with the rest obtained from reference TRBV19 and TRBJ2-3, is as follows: DGGITQSPKYLFRKEGQNVTLSCEQNLNHDAMYWYRQDPGQGLRLIYYSQIVNDFQKGDIAEGYSVSREKKESFPLTVTSAQKNPTAFYLCASRERDGTDTQYFGPGTRLTVL.

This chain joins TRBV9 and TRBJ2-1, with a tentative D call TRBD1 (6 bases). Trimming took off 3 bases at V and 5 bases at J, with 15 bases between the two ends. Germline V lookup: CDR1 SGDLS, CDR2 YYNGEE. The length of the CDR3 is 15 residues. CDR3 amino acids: CASSALGHPNNEQFF. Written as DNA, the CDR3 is TGTGCCAGCAGCGCGCTGGGACACCCAAACAATGAGCAGTTCTTC.

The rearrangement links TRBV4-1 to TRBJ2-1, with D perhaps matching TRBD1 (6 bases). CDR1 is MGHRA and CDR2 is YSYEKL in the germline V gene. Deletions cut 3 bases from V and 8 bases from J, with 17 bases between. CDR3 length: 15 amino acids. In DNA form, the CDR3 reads TGCGCCAGCAGCCAGAGGGGGACCCCAGGCGATGAGCAGTTCTTC. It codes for CASSQRGTPGDEQFF.

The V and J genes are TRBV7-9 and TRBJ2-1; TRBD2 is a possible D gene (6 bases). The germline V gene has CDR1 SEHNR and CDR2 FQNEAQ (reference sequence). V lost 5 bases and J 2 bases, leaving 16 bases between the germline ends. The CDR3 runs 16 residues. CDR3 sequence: CASSPPAGLTYNEQFF. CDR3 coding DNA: TGTGCCAGCAGCCCCCCTGCGGGACTCACCTACAATGAGCAGTTCTTC.

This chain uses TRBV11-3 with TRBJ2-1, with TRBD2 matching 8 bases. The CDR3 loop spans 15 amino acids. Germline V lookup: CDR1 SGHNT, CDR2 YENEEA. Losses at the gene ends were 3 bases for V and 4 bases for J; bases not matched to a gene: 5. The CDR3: CASSFTGGWYNEQFF. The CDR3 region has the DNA TGTGCCAGCAGCTTCACGGGAGGGTGGTACAATGAGCAGTTCTTC.

CDR3 nucleotide sequence: TGTGCTAGTAGCCGGGGTTACTACGAGCAGTACTTC. Residues: CASSRGYYEQYF. The chain combines TRBV12-5 with TRBJ2-7; D perhaps matches TRBD2 (5 bases). The CDR3 contains 12 residues. V was trimmed by 8 bases and J by 3 bases, leaving 11 bases between them. Germline CDR1 LGHNT, CDR2 FRNRAP. Based on the CDR3 plus reference TRBV12-5 and TRBJ2-7, the full variable domain is DARVTQTPRHKVTEMGQEVTMRCQPILGHNTVFWYRQTMMQGLELLAYFRNRAPLDDSGMPKDRFSAEMPDATLATLKIQPSEPRDSAVYFCASSRGYYEQYFGPGTRLTVT.

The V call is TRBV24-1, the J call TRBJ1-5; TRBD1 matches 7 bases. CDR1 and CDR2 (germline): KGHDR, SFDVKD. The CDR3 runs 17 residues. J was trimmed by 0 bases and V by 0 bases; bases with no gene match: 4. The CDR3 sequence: CATSDLGDRHSNQPQHF. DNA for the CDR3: TGTGCCACCAGTGATTTGGGGGACAGACATAGCAATCAGCCCCAGCATTTT.

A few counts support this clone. The DNA for the CDR3 is TGTGCCAGCAGTTTCGGGGTATCCTCTGGAAACACCATATATTTT. Translated, it gives CASSFGVSSGNTIYF. The V gene is TRBV11-3, the J gene TRBJ1-3; D unclear. This CDR3 has 15 residues. V shed 6 bases and J shed 0 bases, with 12 bases lying between them. The germline gives CDR1 SGHNT, CDR2 YENEEA.

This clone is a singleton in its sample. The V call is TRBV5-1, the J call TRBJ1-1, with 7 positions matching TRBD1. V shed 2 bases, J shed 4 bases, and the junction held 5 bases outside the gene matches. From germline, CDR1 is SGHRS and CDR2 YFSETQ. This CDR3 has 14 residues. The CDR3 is CASSLDRVSTEAFF. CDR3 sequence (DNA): TGCGCCAGCAGCTTAGACAGGGTGAGCACTGAAGCTTTCTTT. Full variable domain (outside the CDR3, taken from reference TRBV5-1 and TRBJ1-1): KAGVTQTPRYLIKTRGQQVTLSCSPISGHRSVSWYQQTPGQGLQFLFEYFSETQRNKGNFPGRFSGRQFSNSRSEMNVSTLELGDSALYLCASSLDRVSTEAFFGQGTRLTVV.

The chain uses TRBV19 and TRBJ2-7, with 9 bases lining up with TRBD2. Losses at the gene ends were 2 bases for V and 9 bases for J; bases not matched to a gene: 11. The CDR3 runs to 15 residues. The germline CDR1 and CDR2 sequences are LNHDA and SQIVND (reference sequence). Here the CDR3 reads CASSISLAGTGRQYF. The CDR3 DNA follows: TGTGCCAGTAGTATAAGCCTAGCGGGAACCGGGAGGCAGTACTTC.